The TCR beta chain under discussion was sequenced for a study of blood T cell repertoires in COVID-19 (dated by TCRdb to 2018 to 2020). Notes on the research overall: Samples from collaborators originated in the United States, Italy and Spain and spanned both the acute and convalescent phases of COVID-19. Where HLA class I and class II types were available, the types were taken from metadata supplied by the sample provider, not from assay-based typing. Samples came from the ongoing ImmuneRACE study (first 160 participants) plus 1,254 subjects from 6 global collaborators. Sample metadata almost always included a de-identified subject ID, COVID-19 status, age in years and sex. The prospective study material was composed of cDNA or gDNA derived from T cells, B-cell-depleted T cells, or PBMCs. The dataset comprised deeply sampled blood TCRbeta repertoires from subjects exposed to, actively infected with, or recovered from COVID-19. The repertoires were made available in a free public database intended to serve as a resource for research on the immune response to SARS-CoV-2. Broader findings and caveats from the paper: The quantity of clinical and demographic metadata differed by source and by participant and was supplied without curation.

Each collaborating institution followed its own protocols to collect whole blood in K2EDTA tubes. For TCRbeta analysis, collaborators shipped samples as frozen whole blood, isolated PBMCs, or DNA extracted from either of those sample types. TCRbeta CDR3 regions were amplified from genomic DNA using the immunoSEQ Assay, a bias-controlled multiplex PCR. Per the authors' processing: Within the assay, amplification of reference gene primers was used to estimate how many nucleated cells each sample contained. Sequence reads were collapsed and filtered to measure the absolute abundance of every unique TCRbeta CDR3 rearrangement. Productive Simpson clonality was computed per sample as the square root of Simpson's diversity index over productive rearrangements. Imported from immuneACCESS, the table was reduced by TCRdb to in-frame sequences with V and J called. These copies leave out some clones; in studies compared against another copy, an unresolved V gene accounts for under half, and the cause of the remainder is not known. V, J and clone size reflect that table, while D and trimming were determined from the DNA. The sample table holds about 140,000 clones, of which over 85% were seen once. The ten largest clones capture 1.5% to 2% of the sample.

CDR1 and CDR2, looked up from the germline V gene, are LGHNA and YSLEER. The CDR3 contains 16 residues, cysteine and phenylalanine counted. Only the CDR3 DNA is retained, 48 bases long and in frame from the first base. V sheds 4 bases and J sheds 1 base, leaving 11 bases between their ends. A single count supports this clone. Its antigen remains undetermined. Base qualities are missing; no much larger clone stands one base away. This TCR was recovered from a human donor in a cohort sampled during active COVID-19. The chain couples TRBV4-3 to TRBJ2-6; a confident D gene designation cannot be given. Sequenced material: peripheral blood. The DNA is TGCGCCAGCAGCCCAGGTGGCACTTCTGGGGCCAACGTCCTGACTTTC. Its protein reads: CASSPGGTSGANVLTF.